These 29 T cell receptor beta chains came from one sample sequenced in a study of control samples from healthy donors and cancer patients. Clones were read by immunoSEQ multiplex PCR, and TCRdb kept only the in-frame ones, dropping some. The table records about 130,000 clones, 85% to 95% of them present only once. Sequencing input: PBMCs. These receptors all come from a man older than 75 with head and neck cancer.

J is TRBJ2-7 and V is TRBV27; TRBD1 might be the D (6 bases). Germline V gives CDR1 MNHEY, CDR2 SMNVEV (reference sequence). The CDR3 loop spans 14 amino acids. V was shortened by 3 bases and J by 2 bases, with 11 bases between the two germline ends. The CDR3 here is CASSFGQGPYEQYF. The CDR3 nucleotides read TGTGCCAGCAGTTTCGGCCAGGGGCCCTACGAGCAGTACTTC.

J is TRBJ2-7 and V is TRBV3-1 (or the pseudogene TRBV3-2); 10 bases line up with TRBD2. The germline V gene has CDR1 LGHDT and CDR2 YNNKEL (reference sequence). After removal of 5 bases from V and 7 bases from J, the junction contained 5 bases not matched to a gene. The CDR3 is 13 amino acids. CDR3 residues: CASSTRLAGEQYF. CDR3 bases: TGTGCCAGCAGCACGAGACTAGCGGGTGAGCAGTACTTC.

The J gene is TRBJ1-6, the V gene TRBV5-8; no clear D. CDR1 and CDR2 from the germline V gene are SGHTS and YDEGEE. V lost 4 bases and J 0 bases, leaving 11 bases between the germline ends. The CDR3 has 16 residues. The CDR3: CASSVTQSSYNSPLHF. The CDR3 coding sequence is TGTGCCAGCAGCGTGACCCAGAGCTCCTATAATTCACCCCTCCACTTT.

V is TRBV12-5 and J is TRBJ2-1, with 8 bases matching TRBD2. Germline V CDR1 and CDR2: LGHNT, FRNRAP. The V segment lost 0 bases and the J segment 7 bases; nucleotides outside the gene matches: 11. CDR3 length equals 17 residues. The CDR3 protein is CASGLVKGLGVHNEQFF. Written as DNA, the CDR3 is TGTGCTAGTGGTTTGGTAAAGGGACTAGGAGTTCATAATGAGCAGTTCTTC.

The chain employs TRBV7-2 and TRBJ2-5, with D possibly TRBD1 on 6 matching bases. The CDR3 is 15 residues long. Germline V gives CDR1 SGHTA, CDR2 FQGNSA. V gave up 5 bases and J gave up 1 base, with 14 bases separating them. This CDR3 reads CASSKGGGGQETQYF. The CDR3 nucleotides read TGTGCCAGCAGCAAAGGGGGTGGTGGCCAAGAGACCCAGTACTTC.

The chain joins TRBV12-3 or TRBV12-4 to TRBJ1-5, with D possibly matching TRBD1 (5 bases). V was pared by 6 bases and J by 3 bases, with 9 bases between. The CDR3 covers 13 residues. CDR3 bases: TGTGCCAGCAGAGGGACCCTCAATCAGCCCCAGCATTTT. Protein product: CASRGTLNQPQHF.

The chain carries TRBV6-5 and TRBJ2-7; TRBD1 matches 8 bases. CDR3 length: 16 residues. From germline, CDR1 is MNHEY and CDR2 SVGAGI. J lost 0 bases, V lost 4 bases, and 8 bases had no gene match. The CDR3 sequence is CASSSTGGPSSYEQYF. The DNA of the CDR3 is TGTGCCAGCAGTTCAACAGGGGGACCCAGCTCCTACGAGCAGTACTTC.

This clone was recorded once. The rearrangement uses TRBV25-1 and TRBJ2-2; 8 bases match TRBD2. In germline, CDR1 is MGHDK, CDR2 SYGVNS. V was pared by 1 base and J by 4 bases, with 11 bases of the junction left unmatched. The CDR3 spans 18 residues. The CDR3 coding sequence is TGTGCCAGCAGTGAATGGGGTAGCGGGGTAGGACCCACCGGGGAGCTGTTTTTT. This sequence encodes CASSEWGSGVGPTGELFF.

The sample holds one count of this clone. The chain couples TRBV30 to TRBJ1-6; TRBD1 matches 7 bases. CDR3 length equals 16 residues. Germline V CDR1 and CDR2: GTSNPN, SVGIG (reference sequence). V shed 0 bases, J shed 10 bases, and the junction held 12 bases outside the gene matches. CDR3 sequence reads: CAWSVTGTSGGSPLHF. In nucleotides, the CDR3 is TGTGCCTGGAGTGTGACAGGGACATCAGGTGGCTCACCCCTCCACTTT.

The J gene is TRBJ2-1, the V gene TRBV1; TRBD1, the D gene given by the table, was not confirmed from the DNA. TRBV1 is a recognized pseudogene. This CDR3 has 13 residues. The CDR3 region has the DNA TGCACCAGCAAGACAGGTACCTACAATGAGCAGTTCTTC. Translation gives CTSKTGTYNEQFF.

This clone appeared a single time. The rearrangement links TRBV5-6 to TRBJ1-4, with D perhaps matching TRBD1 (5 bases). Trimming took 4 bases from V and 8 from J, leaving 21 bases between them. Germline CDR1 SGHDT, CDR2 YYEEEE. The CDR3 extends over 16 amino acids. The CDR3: CASSRTPRGSWEKLFF. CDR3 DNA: TGTGCCAGCAGCCGAACCCCCCGGGGGTCCTGGGAAAAACTGTTTTTT.

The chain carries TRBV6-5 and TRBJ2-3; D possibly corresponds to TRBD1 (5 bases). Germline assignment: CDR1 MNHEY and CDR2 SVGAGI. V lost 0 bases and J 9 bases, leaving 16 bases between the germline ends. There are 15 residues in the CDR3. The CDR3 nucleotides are TGTGCCAGCAGTTACTCCCGTCTCCCAGGGAACACGCAGTATTTT. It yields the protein CASSYSRLPGNTQYF.

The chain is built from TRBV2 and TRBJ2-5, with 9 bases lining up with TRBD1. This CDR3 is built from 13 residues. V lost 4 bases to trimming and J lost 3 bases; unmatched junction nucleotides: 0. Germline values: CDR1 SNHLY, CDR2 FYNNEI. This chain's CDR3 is CASSGDREETQYF. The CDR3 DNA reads TGTGCCAGCAGTGGGGACAGGGAAGAGACCCAGTACTTC. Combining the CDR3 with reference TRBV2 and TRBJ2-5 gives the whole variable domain EPEVTQTPSHQVTQMGQEVILRCVPISNHLYFYWYRQILGQKVEFLVSFYNNEISEKSEIFDDQFSVERPDGSNFTLKIRSTKLEDSAMYFCASSGDREETQYFGPGTRLLVL.

The CDR3 DNA is TGCGCCAGCAGCCTGGATAGTCTCTACGAGCAGTACTTC. It translates to CASSLDSLYEQYF. The chain is built from TRBV5-1 and TRBJ2-7, with unresolved D. V was shortened by 4 bases and J by 3 bases, with 11 bases between the two germline ends. Germline V gene lookup returns CDR1 SGHRS and CDR2 YFSETQ. The CDR3 runs 13 residues.

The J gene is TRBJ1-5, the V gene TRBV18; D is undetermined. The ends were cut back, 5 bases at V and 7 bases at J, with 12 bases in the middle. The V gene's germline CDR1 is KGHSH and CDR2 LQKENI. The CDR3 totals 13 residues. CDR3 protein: CASSTGAEQPQHF. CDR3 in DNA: TGTGCCAGCTCAACGGGCGCCGAACAGCCCCAGCATTTT.

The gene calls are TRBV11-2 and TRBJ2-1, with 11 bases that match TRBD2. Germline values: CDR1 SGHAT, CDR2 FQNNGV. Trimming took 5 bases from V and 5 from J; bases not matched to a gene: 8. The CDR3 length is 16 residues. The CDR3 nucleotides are TGTGCCAGCAGCGGTTTTGGGACTAGCGGTAACAATGAGCAGTTCTTC. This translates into CASSGFGTSGNNEQFF.

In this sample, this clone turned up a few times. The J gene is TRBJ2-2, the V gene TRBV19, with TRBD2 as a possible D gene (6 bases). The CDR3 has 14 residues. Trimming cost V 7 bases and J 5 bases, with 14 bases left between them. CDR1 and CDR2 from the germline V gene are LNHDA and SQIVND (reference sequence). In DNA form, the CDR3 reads TGTGCCAGTATGGAGGGCATTATAACCGGGGAGCTGTTTTTT. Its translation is CASMEGIITGELFF.

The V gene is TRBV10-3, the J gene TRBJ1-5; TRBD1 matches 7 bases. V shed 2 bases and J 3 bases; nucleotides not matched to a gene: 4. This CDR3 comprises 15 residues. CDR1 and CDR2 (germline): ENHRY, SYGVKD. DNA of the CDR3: TGTGCCATCAGTGAGAGGGACAGTTCCAATCAGCCCCAGCATTTT. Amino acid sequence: CAISERDSSNQPQHF.

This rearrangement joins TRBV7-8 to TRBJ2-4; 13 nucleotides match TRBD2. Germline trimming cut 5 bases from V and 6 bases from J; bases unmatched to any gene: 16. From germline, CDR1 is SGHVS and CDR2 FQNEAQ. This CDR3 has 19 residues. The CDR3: CASSLRTSGGLLAGNIQYF. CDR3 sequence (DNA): TGTGCCAGCAGCCTCAGGACTAGCGGGGGTCTATTAGCGGGAAACATTCAGTACTTC.

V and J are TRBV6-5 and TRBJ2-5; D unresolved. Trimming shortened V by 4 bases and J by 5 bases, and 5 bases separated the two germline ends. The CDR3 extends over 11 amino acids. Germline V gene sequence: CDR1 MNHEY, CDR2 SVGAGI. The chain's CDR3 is CASSSEETQYF. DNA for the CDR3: TGTGCCAGCAGTTCAGAGGAGACCCAGTACTTC.

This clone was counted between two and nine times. CDR3 sequence: CASTRDRAYGDTIYF. The CDR3 coding sequence is TGTGCCAGCACAAGAGACAGGGCGTATGGGGACACCATATATTTT. The V call is TRBV2, the J call TRBJ1-3; TRBD1 matches 7 bases. Germline CDR1 SNHLY, CDR2 FYNNEI. After removal of 7 bases from V and 8 bases from J, the junction contained 14 bases not matched to a gene. The CDR3 contains 15 residues.

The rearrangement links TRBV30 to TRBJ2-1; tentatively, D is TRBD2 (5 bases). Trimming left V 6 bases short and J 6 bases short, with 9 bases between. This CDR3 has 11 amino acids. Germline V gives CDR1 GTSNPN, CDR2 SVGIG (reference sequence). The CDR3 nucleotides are TGTGCCTGCCCCCGGGGCAATGAGCAGTTCTTC. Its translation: CACPRGNEQFF.

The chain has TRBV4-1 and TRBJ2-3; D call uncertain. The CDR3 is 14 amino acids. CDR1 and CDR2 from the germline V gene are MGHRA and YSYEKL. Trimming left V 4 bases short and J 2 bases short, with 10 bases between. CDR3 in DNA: TGCGCCAGCAGCCTCTTGGAACCCACAGATACGCAGTATTTT. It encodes CASSLLEPTDTQYF.

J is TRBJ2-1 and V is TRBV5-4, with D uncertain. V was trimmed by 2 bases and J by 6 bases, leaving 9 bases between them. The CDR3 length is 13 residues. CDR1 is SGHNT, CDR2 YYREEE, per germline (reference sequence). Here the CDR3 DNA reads TGTGCCAGCAGCTTCGCACAGCTCAATGAGCAGTTCTTC. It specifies CASSFAQLNEQFF.

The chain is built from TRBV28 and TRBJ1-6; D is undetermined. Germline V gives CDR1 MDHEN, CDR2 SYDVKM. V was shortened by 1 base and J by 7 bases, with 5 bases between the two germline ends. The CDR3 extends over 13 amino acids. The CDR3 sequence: CASSLFPNSPLHF. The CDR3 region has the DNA TGTGCCAGCAGTTTATTTCCGAATTCACCCCTCCACTTT. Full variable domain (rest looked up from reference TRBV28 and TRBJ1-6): DVKVTQSSRYLVKRTGEKVFLECVQDMDHENMFWYRQDPGLGLRLIYFSYDVKMKEKGDIPEGYSVSREKKERFSLILESASTNQTSMYLCASSLFPNSPLHFGNGTRLTVT.

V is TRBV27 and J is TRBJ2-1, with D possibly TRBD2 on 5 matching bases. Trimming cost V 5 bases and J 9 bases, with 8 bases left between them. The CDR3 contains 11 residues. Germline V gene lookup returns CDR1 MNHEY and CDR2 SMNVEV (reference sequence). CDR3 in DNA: TGTGCCAGCAGTCTAAGCGGTGAGCAGTTCTTC. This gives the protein CASSLSGEQFF.

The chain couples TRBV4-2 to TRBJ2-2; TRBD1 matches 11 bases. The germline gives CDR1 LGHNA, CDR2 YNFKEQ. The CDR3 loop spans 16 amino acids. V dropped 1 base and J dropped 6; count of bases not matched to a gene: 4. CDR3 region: CASSQGDRGVAGELFF. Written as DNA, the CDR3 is TGTGCCAGCAGCCAAGGGGACAGGGGGGTGGCCGGGGAGCTGTTTTTT.

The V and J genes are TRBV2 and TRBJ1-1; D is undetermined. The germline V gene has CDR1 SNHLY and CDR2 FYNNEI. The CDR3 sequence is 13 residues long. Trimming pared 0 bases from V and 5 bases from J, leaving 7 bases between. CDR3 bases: TGTGCCAGCAGTGAAGCGTCGATTACTGAAGCTTTCTTT. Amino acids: CASSEASITEAFF.

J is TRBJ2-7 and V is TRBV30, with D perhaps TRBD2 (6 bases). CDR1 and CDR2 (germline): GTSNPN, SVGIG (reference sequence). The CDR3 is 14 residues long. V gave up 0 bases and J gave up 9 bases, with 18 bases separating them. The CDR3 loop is CAWSVGFGGSRQYF. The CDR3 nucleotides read TGTGCCTGGAGTGTAGGGTTCGGGGGATCTAGGCAGTACTTC.